Below are 10 T cell receptor beta chains sequenced from a single sample in a study of T cell responses to AZD1222 COVID-19 vaccine. TCRdb's copy holds only in-frame clones and misses some; the assay was immunoSEQ multiplex PCR. Seen in this sample are about 140,000 clones; the ten most common clones hold 2% to 2.5%. Sequenced input: peripheral blood. The receptors here all came from an adult in good health.

The chain uses TRBV10-1 and TRBJ2-2; D remains unclear. Looked up from germline, CDR1 is WNHNN and CDR2 is SYGVQD (reference sequence). Trimming took 2 bases from V and 7 from J, leaving 17 bases between them. CDR3 length: 16 amino acids. This chain's CDR3 is CASSETRRTGSGELFF. The CDR3 DNA follows: TGCGCCAGCAGTGAGACCCGGCGGACGGGTAGCGGGGAGCTGTTTTTT.

The chain couples TRBV5-1 to TRBJ1-3; no clear D. Trimming pared 3 bases from V and 8 bases from J, leaving 12 bases between. Germline V lookup: CDR1 SGHRS, CDR2 YFSETQ. The CDR3 has 13 amino acids. DNA for the CDR3: TGCGCCAGCAGCTCAGGAGCCGGATACACCATATATTTT. It yields the protein CASSSGAGYTIYF.

This chain joins TRBV30 and TRBJ1-5; D gene unclear. V dropped 0 bases and J dropped 4 bases, with 10 bases sitting between them. The germline CDR1 and CDR2 sequences are GTSNPN and SVGIG (reference sequence). The CDR3 is 14 amino acids. CDR3 sequence: CAWSVLQSNQPQHF. CDR3 bases: TGTGCCTGGAGTGTACTACAGTCGAATCAGCCCCAGCATTTT. The full variable domain, in which reference TRBV30 and TRBJ1-5 provide the parts outside the CDR3, is SQTIHQWPATLVQPVGSPLSLECTVEGTSNPNLYWYRQAAGRGLQLLFYSVGIGQISSEVPQNLSASRPQDRQFILSSKKLLLSDSGFYLCAWSVLQSNQPQHFGDGTRLSIL.

J is TRBJ1-2 and V is TRBV4-1; 8 bases match TRBD1. The V segment lost 6 bases and the J segment 3 bases; nucleotides outside the gene matches: 9. The germline V gene encodes CDR1 MGHRA and CDR2 YSYEKL. CDR3 length: 15 residues. The CDR3 reads CASRYTDREDYGYTF. Written as DNA, the CDR3 is TGCGCCAGCAGATACACGGACAGGGAGGACTATGGCTACACCTTC.

The chain combines TRBV2 with TRBJ2-2; 12 nucleotides line up with TRBD1. This CDR3 has 16 residues. Trimming at V came to 5 bases and at J to 4 bases, leaving 5 bases not matched to a gene. Germline V gene lookup returns CDR1 SNHLY and CDR2 FYNNEI. The CDR3 nucleotides are TGTGCCAGCAGTACCCGGGACAGGGGGCGCACCGGGGAGCTGTTTTTT. Encoded protein: CASSTRDRGRTGELFF.

The rearrangement joins TRBV5-1 to TRBJ2-1; D might be TRBD1 (6 bases). Per germline, CDR1 SGHRS and CDR2 YFSETQ. V dropped 4 bases and J dropped 1 base, with 18 bases sitting between them. This CDR3 is built from 17 residues. The CDR3 DNA reads as TGCGCCAGCAGCAACGGACAGCTTCACTTATCCTACAATGAGCAGTTCTTC. The encoded protein is CASSNGQLHLSYNEQFF.

The chain employs TRBV5-6 and TRBJ1-2, with D unresolved. The CDR3 covers 15 residues. Trimming stripped 0 bases from V and 4 bases from J, with 13 bases between. CDR1 is SGHDT and CDR2 is YYEEEE in the germline V gene. The DNA for the CDR3 is TGTGCCAGCAGCTTGGCCGCCAGGAGATTCTATGGCTACACCTTC. This gives the protein CASSLAARRFYGYTF.

The genes are TRBV2 and TRBJ2-6; TRBD2 is a possible D gene (6 bases). The germline CDR1 and CDR2 sequences are SNHLY and FYNNEI. The ends were cut back, 10 bases at V and 0 bases at J, with 16 bases in the middle. This CDR3 comprises 16 residues. The CDR3 DNA follows: TGTGCCACCTCCGGGGGAGGCCGCTCTGGGGCCAACGTCCTGACTTTC. Protein product: CATSGGGRSGANVLTF. The full variable domain, completed using reference TRBV2 and TRBJ2-6, is EPEVTQTPSHQVTQMGQEVILRCVPISNHLYFYWYRQILGQKVEFLVSFYNNEISEKSEIFDDQFSVERPDGSNFTLKIRSTKLEDSAMYFCATSGGGRSGANVLTFGAGSRLTVL.

The V and J genes are TRBV19 and TRBJ1-5, with 7 bases that match TRBD1. After removal of 5 bases from V and 1 base from J, the junction contained 5 bases not matched to a gene. This CDR3 is 15 amino acids long. CDR1 and CDR2 (germline): LNHDA, SQIVND (reference sequence). Here the CDR3 DNA reads TGTGCCAGTAGTCCCCAGACAGGGAGCAATCAGCCCCAGCATTTT. Amino acids: CASSPQTGSNQPQHF.

CDR3 coding DNA: TGTGCCAGCAGCACGAAGGACAAATGGTTCCCAGATACGCAGTATTTT. Protein sequence: CASSTKDKWFPDTQYF. The chain recombines TRBV21-1 with TRBJ2-3; the table's D call TRBD1 went unverified against the DNA. TRBV21-1 is marked as a pseudogene. This CDR3 is 16 amino acids long.